This T cell receptor beta chain was recorded in a study of blood T cell repertoires in COVID-19. Study context: Italy, Spain and the United States were the sources of the convalescent and acute COVID-19 samples. Sample material is recorded as cDNA or gDNA derived from T cells, B-cell-depleted T cells, or PBMCs.

Authors' data handling: For nucleated cells, counts were estimated from reference gene primer amplification. Sequencing used immunoSEQ multiplex PCR; TCRdb keeps in-frame clones, though not all of them. V and J calls and clone size are copied from that table; D and trimming were computed from the DNA. The table shows a few hundred thousand clones, with approximately 84% occurring only once. This clone turned up a few times. CDR3 length: 15 amino acids. The V segment lost 6 bases and the J segment 5 bases; nucleotides outside the gene matches: 9. The germline gives CDR1 MNHEY, CDR2 SMNVEV (reference sequence).

The V gene is TRBV27, the J gene TRBJ2-1, with 8 bases lining up with TRBD2. The clonotype originates from a man between 50 and 59 years old who had recovered from COVID-19. Sequencing input: peripheral blood. For the CDR3, the DNA is TGTGCCAGCAGACGGAGCGGGGGACAAAACAATGAGCAGTTCTTC. Amino acids: CASRRSGGQNNEQFF.